This T cell receptor beta chain was retrieved from a study of CD8+CD57+ T cells in acquired aplastic anemia. This clonotype appeared many times. Deletions cut 0 bases from V and 6 bases from J, with 14 bases between. Germline CDR1 GTSNPN, CDR2 SVGIG (reference sequence). The CDR3 is 14 residues long. The template for TCR beta VDJ and CDR3 sequence profiling was genomic DNA. A single record per CDR3 protein comes from TCRdb applying MiXCR to the reads. The sample consists of approximately 81,000 distinct CDR3 sequences, 40% to 55% of them appearing once. The sequence was collected from a human donor in good health, serving as a control. The sequencing sample was made of sorted CD4+, CD8+, or CD8+CD57+ T cells (not recorded which) from PBMCs. V usage is TRBV30 and J usage is TRBJ1-2; D is perhaps TRBD1 (5 bases). The CDR3 DNA is TGTGCCTGGAGTGTAAACGGGGCCTGGGATGGCTACACCTTC. Translated, it gives CAWSVNGAWDGYTF. Based on the CDR3 plus reference TRBV30 and TRBJ1-2, the full variable domain is SQTIHQWPATLVQPVGSPLSLECTVEGTSNPNLYWYRQAAGRGLQLLFYSVGIGQISSEVPQNLSASRPQDRQFILSSKKLLLSDSGFYLCAWSVNGAWDGYTFGSGTRLTVV.